Listed below are T cell receptor beta chains from one sample, sequenced in a study of technical replicates of blood from a few donors. Clones were read by immunoSEQ multiplex PCR, and TCRdb kept only the in-frame ones, dropping some. The table records tens of thousands of clones, about 92% of them present only once. The sequenced sample consisted of T cells isolated from PBMCs. The origin of the receptors is a human donor in good health. CDR3s leave out the opening cysteine and the closing phenylalanine or tryptophan.

V: TRBV6-5
CDR3: ASSYSPTGLYGYT

V: TRBV4-2
CDR3: ASSQGPPGHTLNEQF

V: TRBV29-1
CDR3: SVKRNRDRNSPLH

V: TRBV6-4
CDR3: ASSDRDSYGYT

V: TRBV7-3
CDR3: ASSHSGQKETQY

V: TRBV27
CDR3: ASSSYRDMEEQPQH

V: TRBV28
CDR3: ASIPPRGAGNTEAF

V: TRBV5-4
CDR3: ASSVRDRSVEQY

V: TRBV2
CDR3: ASIGQSNQPQH

V: TRBV6-5
CDR3: ASSYSIQGVTYEQY

V: TRBV29-1
CDR3: SVVVGQQY

V: TRBV19
CDR3: ASSGATEAF